This TCR beta chain was sequenced during a study of technical replicates of blood from a few donors. V lost 5 bases, J lost 6 bases, and 9 bases stayed unmatched. Germline V gives CDR1 SGDLS, CDR2 YYNGEE. The CDR3 is made up of 15 amino acids. Method: immunoSEQ multiplex PCR; TCRdb's copy keeps in-frame clones and lacks some. The sample carries around 85,000 clones, about 94% recorded once. This sequence joins TRBV9 and TRBJ2-1, with 9 bases lining up with TRBD2. This TCR was recovered from a human donor in good health. The sequenced sample was T cells isolated from PBMCs. CDR3 sequence reads: CASRDLAGVTNEQFF. The CDR3, as DNA: TGTGCCAGCAGGGATTTAGCGGGAGTAACCAATGAGCAGTTCTTC.